Following are 22 T cell receptor beta chains from one sample sequenced in a study of blood T cell repertoires in COVID-19. The method was immunoSEQ multiplex PCR; TCRdb's version includes in-frame clones alone and lacks a portion of them. The data contain about 140,000 clones, roughly 86% of them seen just once; the ten biggest clones take up 3.4%. Material for sequencing was PBMCs or T cells enriched from blood (not recorded which). The source of these receptors is a woman aged 50 to 65 with acute COVID-19.

This clone was picked up one time. This sequence joins TRBV28 and TRBJ2-1, with 8 bases matching TRBD2. CDR1 is MDHEN and CDR2 is SYDVKM in the germline V gene. CDR3 length: 16 amino acids. Trimming removed 4 bases from V and 2 bases from J; junction bases left unmatched: 7. CDR3 sequence reads: CASSSAGRAPYNEQFF. Written as DNA, the CDR3 is TGTGCCAGCAGTTCGGCCGGGAGGGCCCCCTACAATGAGCAGTTCTTC.

This clone appeared a single time. The CDR3 reads CASSPSGGGDTLYEQYF. As DNA, the CDR3 is TGCGCCAGCAGCCCGTCGGGGGGCGGAGATACACTCTACGAGCAGTACTTC. The chain combines TRBV5-1 with TRBJ2-7, with D possibly TRBD2 on 7 matching bases. With 4 bases removed from V and 3 bases from J, the gap between germline ends came to 23 bases. Germline lookup yields CDR1 SGHRS and CDR2 YFSETQ. The CDR3 contains 17 residues.

Here the CDR3 reads CASTISRSSTDTQYF. The CDR3 bases are TGTGCCAGTACCATCTCGCGGTCTAGCACAGATACGCAGTATTTT. The chain recombines TRBV19 with TRBJ2-3; D call uncertain. The CDR3 has 15 residues. Germline V lookup: CDR1 LNHDA, CDR2 SQIVND (reference sequence). V lost 7 bases and J lost 0, with 14 bases in between.

The chain recombines TRBV5-1 with TRBJ2-1; D is unclear. V lost 4 bases, J lost 5 bases, and 7 bases lay in between. Germline loops: CDR1 SGHRS, CDR2 YFSETQ. This CDR3 region has 12 residues. The CDR3, as DNA: TGCGCCAGCAGCCTATTAAACAATGAGCAGTTCTTC. It translates to CASSLLNNEQFF.

This clone was seen a few times. The chain combines TRBV4-1 with TRBJ1-3, with D unclear. The CDR3 length is 14 residues. Germline CDR1 is MGHRA and CDR2 is YSYEKL. V dropped 2 bases and J dropped 0 bases, with 5 bases sitting between them. CDR3 nucleotides: TGCGCCAGCAGCCAACATAGCTCTGGAAACACCATATATTTT. It specifies CASSQHSSGNTIYF.

DNA of the CDR3: TGTGCCAGCACCCGGGGGGCCGGGAATGAGCAGTTCTTC. Its translation: CASTRGAGNEQFF. This rearrangement joins TRBV12-3 or TRBV12-4 to TRBJ2-1, with D possibly TRBD2 on 7 matching bases. Trimming removed 7 bases at V and 7 bases at J, with 14 bases between. This CDR3 contains 13 residues.

V and J are TRBV18 and TRBJ2-7, with 7 bases matching TRBD1. The V and J ends lost 3 bases and 5 bases, in that order; junction bases with no gene match: 4. This CDR3 has 13 amino acids. Germline CDR1 is KGHSH and CDR2 is LQKENI. In DNA form, the CDR3 reads TGTGCCAGCTCACCCACAGGGGCCAACGAGCAGTACTTC. Its translation is CASSPTGANEQYF.

CDR3 amino acids: CASTRMTSGRPYEQYF. The CDR3 nucleotides are TGTGCCAGCACCAGAATGACTAGCGGGAGGCCCTACGAGCAGTACTTC. V is TRBV5-4 and J is TRBJ2-7; TRBD2 agrees at 13 bases. The CDR3 length is 16 residues. V lost 6 bases, J lost 2 bases, and 8 bases stayed unmatched. CDR1 is SGHNT and CDR2 is YYREEE in the germline V gene (reference sequence).

The chain combines TRBV25-1 with TRBJ2-5, with 9 bases aligning to TRBD1. The trim removed 2 bases at V and 4 bases at J, leaving 14 bases unmatched. The germline CDR1 and CDR2 sequences are MGHDK and SYGVNS. The CDR3 covers 18 residues. CDR3 in amino acids: CASSERGQGFERSETQYF. Written as DNA, the CDR3 is TGTGCCAGCAGTGAAAGGGGACAGGGTTTTGAAAGGTCAGAGACCCAGTACTTC.

The chain joins TRBV14 to TRBJ1-2; possible D gene TRBD1, 6 bases. The CDR3 totals 14 residues. V lost 4 bases to trimming and J lost 7 bases, with 16 bases between them. Germline V CDR1 and CDR2: SGHDN, FVKESK. CDR3 nucleotide sequence: TGTGCCAGCAGCCGGGCGCAGGGGTTGTTTGGCTACACCTTC. Translation gives CASSRAQGLFGYTF.

This clone occurred a few times. The chain is built from TRBV5-4 and TRBJ2-7, with D uncertain. The CDR3 is made up of 14 amino acids. Germline CDR1 and CDR2: SGHNT and YYREEE (reference sequence). V lost 2 bases and J lost 2, with 11 bases in between. The CDR3 sequence is CASSLISSPYEQYF. The CDR3 DNA sequence: TGTGCCAGCAGCTTAATATCTTCCCCCTACGAGCAGTACTTC. Combining the CDR3 with reference TRBV5-4 and TRBJ2-7 gives the whole variable domain ETGVTQSPTHLIKTRGQQVTLRCSSQSGHNTVSWYQQALGQGPQFIFQYYREEENGRGNFPPRFSGLQFPNYSSELNVNALELDDSALYLCASSLISSPYEQYFGPGTRLTVT.

The rearrangement links TRBV7-3 to TRBJ2-2, with 10 bases matching TRBD2. Germline CDR1 reads SGHTA; CDR2 reads FQGTGA. The length of the CDR3 is 16 residues. The V gene end was trimmed by 8 bases and the J gene end by 8 bases; junction bases not matched to a gene: 14. As DNA, the CDR3 is TGTGCCAGCTGGGGGTCAGGCCTAGCGGGAGTTGGGGAGCTGTTTTTT. Its translation: CASWGSGLAGVGELFF.

The rearrangement links TRBV7-2 to TRBJ2-6; D might be TRBD2 (5 bases). V was trimmed by 3 bases and J by 3 bases, leaving 12 bases between them. Germline V gives CDR1 SGHTA, CDR2 FQGNSA. The CDR3 contains 16 residues. The CDR3 loop reads CASSFGGGYGANVLTF. The CDR3 bases are TGTGCCAGCAGCTTTGGCGGAGGCTATGGGGCCAACGTCCTGACTTTC.

In DNA, the CDR3 is TGTGCCAGCAGCCCTCAACTAGCGGGAGCCCCGGATACGCAGTATTTT. Residues: CASSPQLAGAPDTQYF. The chain joins TRBV5-4 to TRBJ2-3, with 11 bases aligning to TRBD2. Germline V gene data show CDR1 as SGHNT and CDR2 as YYREEE (reference sequence). The V and J ends lost 4 bases and 6 bases, in that order; junction bases with no gene match: 10. The CDR3 is made up of 16 amino acids. Combining the CDR3 with reference TRBV5-4 and TRBJ2-3 gives the whole variable domain ETGVTQSPTHLIKTRGQQVTLRCSSQSGHNTVSWYQQALGQGPQFIFQYYREEENGRGNFPPRFSGLQFPNYSSELNVNALELDDSALYLCASSPQLAGAPDTQYFGPGTRLTVL.

CDR3: CASSQDGTGSPSGANVLTF. The CDR3 coding sequence is TGCGCCAGCAGCCAAGATGGGACAGGGTCCCCCTCTGGGGCCAACGTCCTGACTTTC. This sequence joins TRBV4-1 and TRBJ2-6, with TRBD1 identical over 9 bases. The CDR3 loop spans 19 amino acids. The V gene's germline CDR1 is MGHRA and CDR2 YSYEKL. V gave up 0 bases and J gave up 0 bases; unmatched junction bases: 6.

This chain joins TRBV27 and TRBJ2-1, with 9 bases lining up with TRBD2. The CDR3 spans 19 residues. Germline-derived CDR1 and CDR2 are MNHEY and SMNVEV (reference sequence). Unmatched junction bases numbered 11, after V lost 2 bases and J lost 0 bases. The CDR3 is CASSLASGTVGGSYNEQFF. The DNA for the CDR3 is TGTGCCAGCAGTTTAGCTAGCGGGACCGTCGGTGGCTCCTACAATGAGCAGTTCTTC.

The rearrangement joins TRBV3-1 (or the pseudogene TRBV3-2) to TRBJ2-7, with D maybe TRBD2 (6 bases). This CDR3 comprises 13 residues. Trimming cost V 1 base and J 6 bases, with 10 bases left between them. The germline V gene has CDR1 LGHDT and CDR2 YNNKEL (reference sequence). The CDR3 protein is CASSQVLGGEQYF. The CDR3 DNA is TGTGCCAGCAGCCAAGTATTGGGGGGCGAGCAGTACTTC.

The chain uses TRBV2 and TRBJ2-5; D might be TRBD2 (5 bases). The CDR3 sequence is 13 residues long. Germline lookup yields CDR1 SNHLY and CDR2 FYNNEI. The V and J ends lost 9 bases and 6 bases respectively, with 17 bases between them. CDR3 region: CARERVRAQTQYF. The CDR3, as DNA: TGTGCCAGAGAGAGGGTACGAGCGCAGACCCAGTACTTC. Full variable domain (rest looked up from reference TRBV2 and TRBJ2-5): EPEVTQTPSHQVTQMGQEVILRCVPISNHLYFYWYRQILGQKVEFLVSFYNNEISEKSEIFDDQFSVERPDGSNFTLKIRSTKLEDSAMYFCARERVRAQTQYFGPGTRLLVL.

V gene TRBV7-2 combines with J gene TRBJ2-7; D is possibly TRBD2 (6 bases). The ends were cut back, 1 base at V and 0 bases at J, with 10 bases in the middle. CDR1 is SGHTA, CDR2 FQGNSA, per germline. CDR3 length equals 15 residues. The CDR3 DNA reads TGTGCCAGCAGCTTAGTGGGCGGGACCTCCTACGAGCAGTACTTC. Encoded protein: CASSLVGGTSYEQYF.

The chain has TRBV27 and TRBJ2-7, with TRBD2 identical over 8 bases. The CDR3 length is 17 residues. V shed 1 base and J 2 bases; nucleotides not matched to a gene: 10. CDR1 MNHEY and CDR2 SMNVEV come from the germline V gene (reference sequence). The CDR3 DNA follows: TGTGCCAGCAGTTTATTATCAGCGGGGGTGGAACCCTACGAGCAGTACTTC. This codes for CASSLLSAGVEPYEQYF.

V gene TRBV5-1 combines with J gene TRBJ1-2; 8 bases agree with TRBD1. Per germline, CDR1 SGHRS and CDR2 YFSETQ. The CDR3 spans 14 residues. V was clipped by 4 bases and J by 4 bases; unmatched bases: 6. The chain's CDR3 is CASSPDRALYGYTF. CDR3 DNA sequence: TGCGCCAGCAGCCCGGACAGGGCGCTCTATGGCTACACCTTC.

In DNA, the CDR3 is TGTGCCAGCAGCCCCCGGGACAGGGAAAGCACAGATACGCAGTATTTT. Residues: CASSPRDRESTDTQYF. This chain links TRBV7-3 with TRBJ2-3, with 9 bases identical to TRBD1. Germline CDR1 is SGHTA and CDR2 is FQGTGA. Unmatched junction bases numbered 6, after V lost 5 bases and J lost 0 bases. The CDR3 totals 16 residues.